This T cell receptor (beta chain) was documented in a study of cytomegalovirus exposure and HLA in healthy donors. The study, taken as a whole, reports: Confirmation in vitro established that a few CMV-associated chains were specific for CMV antigens. Cytomegalovirus-associated status was assigned to about 180 TCR beta chains.

Repertoires were generated with immunoSEQ multiplex PCR, while TCRdb's copy carries only in-frame clones and drops some. The table lists 130,000 or so clones, over 75% of them singletons. Points on this clone: Its antigen is undetermined.

This CDR3 is 15 amino acids long. V lost 2 bases to trimming and J lost 3 bases, with 11 bases between them. In germline, CDR1 is SEHNR, CDR2 FQNEAQ (reference sequence). The donors were members of the roughly 120-subject validation cohort (separate from the approximately 670-subject first cohort). The material sequenced was PBMCs. The sequence came from a woman in her thirties in good health and CMV-seronegative. The chain joins TRBV7-9 to TRBJ1-5; TRBD1 is a possible D gene (6 bases). The CDR3 sequence is CASSLNSGVNQPQHF. The DNA for the CDR3 is TGTGCCAGCAGCTTAAATTCAGGGGTCAATCAGCCCCAGCATTTT.